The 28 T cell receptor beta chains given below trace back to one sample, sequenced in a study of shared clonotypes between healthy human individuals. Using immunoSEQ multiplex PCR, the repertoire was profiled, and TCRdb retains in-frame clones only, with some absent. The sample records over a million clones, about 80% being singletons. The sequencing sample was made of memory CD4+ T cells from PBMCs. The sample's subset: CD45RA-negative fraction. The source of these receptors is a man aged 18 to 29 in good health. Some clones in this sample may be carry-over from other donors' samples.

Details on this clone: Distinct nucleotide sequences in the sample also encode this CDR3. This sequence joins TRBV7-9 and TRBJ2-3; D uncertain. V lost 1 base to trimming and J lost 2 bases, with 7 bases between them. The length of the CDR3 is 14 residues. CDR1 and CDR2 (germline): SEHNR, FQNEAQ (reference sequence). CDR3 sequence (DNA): TGTGCCAGCAGCTTAGGGGTGTCCACAGATACGCAGTATTTT. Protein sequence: CASSLGVSTDTQYF.

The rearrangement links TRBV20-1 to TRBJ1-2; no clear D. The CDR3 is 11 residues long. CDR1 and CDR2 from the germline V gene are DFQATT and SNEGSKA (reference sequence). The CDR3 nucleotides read TGCAGCGGGTCAACTGACGGGGGCTACACCTTC. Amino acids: CSGSTDGGYTF.

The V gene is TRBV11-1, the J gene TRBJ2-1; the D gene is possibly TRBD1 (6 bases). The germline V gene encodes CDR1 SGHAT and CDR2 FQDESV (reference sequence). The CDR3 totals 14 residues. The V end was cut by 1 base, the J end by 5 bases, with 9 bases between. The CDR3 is CASSLETGDNEQFF. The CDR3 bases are TGTGCCAGCAGCTTAGAGACAGGAGACAATGAGCAGTTCTTC.

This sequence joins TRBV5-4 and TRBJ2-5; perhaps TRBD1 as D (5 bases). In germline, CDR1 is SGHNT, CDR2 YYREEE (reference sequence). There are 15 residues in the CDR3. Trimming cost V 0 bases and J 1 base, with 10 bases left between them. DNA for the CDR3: TGTGCCAGCAGCTTGGGTTTGACAGTCCAAGAGACCCAGTACTTC. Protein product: CASSLGLTVQETQYF.

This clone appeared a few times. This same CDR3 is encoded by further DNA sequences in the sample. The CDR3 DNA reads TGTGCCAGCAGCCAAGACCCAAATCAGCCCCAGCATTTT. As protein: CASSQDPNQPQHF. The chain couples TRBV4-2 to TRBJ1-5; D not resolved. Trimming removed 0 bases from V and 4 bases from J, with 4 bases in between. Germline CDR1 LGHNA, CDR2 YNFKEQ. The length of the CDR3 is 13 residues.

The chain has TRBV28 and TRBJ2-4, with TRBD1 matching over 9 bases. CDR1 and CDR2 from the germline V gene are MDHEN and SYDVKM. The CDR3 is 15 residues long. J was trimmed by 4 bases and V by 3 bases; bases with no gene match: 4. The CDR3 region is CASSFPGQGKNIQYF. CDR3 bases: TGTGCCAGCAGTTTCCCGGGACAGGGAAAAAACATTCAGTACTTC.

The CDR3 sequence: CSVLGQGASRTEAFF. DNA of the CDR3: TGCAGCGTTTTAGGACAGGGGGCAAGTCGCACTGAAGCTTTCTTT. The chain has TRBV29-1 and TRBJ1-1; 11 bases are a match to TRBD1. This CDR3 has 15 residues. CDR1 SQVTM and CDR2 ANQGSEA come from the germline V gene. V was pared by 5 bases and J by 4 bases, with 9 bases of the junction left unmatched.

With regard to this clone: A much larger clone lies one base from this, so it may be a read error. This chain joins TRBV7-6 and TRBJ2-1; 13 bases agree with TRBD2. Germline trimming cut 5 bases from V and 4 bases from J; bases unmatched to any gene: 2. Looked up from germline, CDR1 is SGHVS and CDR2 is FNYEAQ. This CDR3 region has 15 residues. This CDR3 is CASSPGLAGYNEQFF. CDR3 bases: TGTGCCAGCAGCCCGGGACTAGCGGGATACAATGAGCAGTTCTTC.

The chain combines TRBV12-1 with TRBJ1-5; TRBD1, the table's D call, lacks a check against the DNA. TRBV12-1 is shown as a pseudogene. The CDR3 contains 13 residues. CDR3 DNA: TGTGCCAGCAAGGGTAGGGGGAATCAGCCCCAGCATTTT. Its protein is CASKGRGNQPQHF.

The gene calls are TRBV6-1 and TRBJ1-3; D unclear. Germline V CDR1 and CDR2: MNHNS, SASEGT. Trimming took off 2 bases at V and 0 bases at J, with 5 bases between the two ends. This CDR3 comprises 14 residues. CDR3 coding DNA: TGTGCCAGCAGTGAAATCAGCTCTGGAAACACCATATATTTT. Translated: CASSEISSGNTIYF.

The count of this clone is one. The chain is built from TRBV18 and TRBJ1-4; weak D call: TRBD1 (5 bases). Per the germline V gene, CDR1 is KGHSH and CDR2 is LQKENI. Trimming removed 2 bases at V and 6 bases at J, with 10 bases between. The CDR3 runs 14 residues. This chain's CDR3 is CASSPEGHDEKLFF. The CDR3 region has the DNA TGTGCCAGCTCACCAGAAGGACATGATGAAAAACTGTTTTTT.

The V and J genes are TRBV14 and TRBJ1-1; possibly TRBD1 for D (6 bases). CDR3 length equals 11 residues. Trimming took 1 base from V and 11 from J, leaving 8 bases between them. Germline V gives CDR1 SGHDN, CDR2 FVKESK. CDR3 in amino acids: CASSQGGRAFF. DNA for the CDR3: TGTGCCAGCAGCCAAGGGGGGCGCGCTTTCTTT. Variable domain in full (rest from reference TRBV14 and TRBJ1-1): EAGVTQFPSHSVIEKGQTVTLRCDPISGHDNLYWYRRVMGKEIKFLLHFVKESKQDESGMPNNRFLAERTGGTYSTLKVQPAELEDSGVYFCASSQGGRAFFGQGTRLTVV.

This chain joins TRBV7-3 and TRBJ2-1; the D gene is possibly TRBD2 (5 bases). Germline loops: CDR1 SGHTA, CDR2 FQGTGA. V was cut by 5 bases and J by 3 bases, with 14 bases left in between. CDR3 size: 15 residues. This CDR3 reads CASSDLAGVYNEQFF. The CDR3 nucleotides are TGTGCCAGCAGCGACCTAGCAGGCGTCTACAATGAGCAGTTCTTC.

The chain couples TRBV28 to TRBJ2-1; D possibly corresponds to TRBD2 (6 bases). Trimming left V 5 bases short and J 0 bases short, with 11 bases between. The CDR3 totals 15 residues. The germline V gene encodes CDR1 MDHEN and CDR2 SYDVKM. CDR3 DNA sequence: TGTGCCAGCAGTCACCGCGGGACCTCCTACAATGAGCAGTTCTTC. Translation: CASSHRGTSYNEQFF.

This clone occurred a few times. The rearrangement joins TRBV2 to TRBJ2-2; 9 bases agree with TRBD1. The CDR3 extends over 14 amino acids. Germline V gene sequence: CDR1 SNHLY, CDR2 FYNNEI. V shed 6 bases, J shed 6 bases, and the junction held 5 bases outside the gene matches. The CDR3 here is CASRGQGGAGELFF. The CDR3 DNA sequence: TGTGCCAGCAGGGGACAGGGAGGTGCCGGGGAGCTGTTTTTT.

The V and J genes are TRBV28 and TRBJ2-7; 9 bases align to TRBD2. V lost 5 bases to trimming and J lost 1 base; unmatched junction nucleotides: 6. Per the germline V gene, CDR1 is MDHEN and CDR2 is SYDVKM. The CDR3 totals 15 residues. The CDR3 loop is CASSAGGSESYEQYF. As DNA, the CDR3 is TGTGCCAGCAGTGCGGGGGGGTCCGAATCCTACGAGCAGTACTTC.

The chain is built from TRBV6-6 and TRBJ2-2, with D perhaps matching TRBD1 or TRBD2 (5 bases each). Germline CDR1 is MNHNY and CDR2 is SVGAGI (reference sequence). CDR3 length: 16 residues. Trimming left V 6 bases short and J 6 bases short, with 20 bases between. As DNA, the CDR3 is TGTGCCAGCAGCCTTTATCCGGGACCCAGCGCCGGGGAGCTGTTTTTT. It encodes CASSLYPGPSAGELFF.

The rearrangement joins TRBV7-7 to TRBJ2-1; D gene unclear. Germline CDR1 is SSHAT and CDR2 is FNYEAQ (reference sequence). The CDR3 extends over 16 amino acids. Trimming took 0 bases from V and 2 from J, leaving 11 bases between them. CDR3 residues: CASSLATVAPYNEQFF. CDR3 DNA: TGTGCCAGCAGCTTAGCTACTGTAGCCCCCTACAATGAGCAGTTCTTC.

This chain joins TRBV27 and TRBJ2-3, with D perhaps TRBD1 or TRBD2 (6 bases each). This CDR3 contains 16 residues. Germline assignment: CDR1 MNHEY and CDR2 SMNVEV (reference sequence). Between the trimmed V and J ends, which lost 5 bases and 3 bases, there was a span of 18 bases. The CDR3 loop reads CASSPRWAGQTDTQYF. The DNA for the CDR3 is TGTGCCAGCAGTCCCAGGTGGGCGGGACAAACAGATACGCAGTATTTT.

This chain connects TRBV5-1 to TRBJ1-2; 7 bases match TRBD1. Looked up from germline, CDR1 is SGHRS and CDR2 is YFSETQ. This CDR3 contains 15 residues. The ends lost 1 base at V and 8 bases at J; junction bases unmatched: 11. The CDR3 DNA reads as TGCGCCAGCAGCTTGAAAGGGGGCGCGGATTCGGGCTACACCTTC. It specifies CASSLKGGADSGYTF. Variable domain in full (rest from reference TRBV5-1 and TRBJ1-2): KAGVTQTPRYLIKTRGQQVTLSCSPISGHRSVSWYQQTPGQGLQFLFEYFSETQRNKGNFPGRFSGRQFSNSRSEMNVSTLELGDSALYLCASSLKGGADSGYTFGSGTRLTVV.

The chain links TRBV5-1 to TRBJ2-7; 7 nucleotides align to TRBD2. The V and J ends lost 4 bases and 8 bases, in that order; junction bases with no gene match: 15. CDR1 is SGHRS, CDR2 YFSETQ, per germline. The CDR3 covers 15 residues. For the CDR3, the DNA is TGCGCCAGCAGCATAGGGACTACCTCCCGGGTGCAGCAGTACTTC. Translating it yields CASSIGTTSRVQQYF.

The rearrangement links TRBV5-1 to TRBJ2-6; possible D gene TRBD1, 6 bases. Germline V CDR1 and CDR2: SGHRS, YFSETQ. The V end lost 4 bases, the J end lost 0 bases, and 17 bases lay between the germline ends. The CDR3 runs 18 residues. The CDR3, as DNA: TGCGCCAGCAGCCCGTCGATAGGGGGTTACTCTGGGGCCAACGTCCTGACTTTC. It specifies CASSPSIGGYSGANVLTF.

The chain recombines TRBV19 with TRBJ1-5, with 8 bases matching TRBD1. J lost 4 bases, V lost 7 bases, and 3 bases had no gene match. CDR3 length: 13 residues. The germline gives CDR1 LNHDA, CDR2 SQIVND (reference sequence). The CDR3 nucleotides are TGTGCCAGTACTGGACAGGGTAATCAGCCCCAGCATTTT. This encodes CASTGQGNQPQHF.

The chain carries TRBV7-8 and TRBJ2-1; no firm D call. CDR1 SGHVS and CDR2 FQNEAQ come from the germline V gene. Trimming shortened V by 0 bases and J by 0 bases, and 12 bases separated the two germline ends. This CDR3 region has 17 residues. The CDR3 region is CASSLAARASSYNEQFF. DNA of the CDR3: TGTGCCAGCAGCTTAGCGGCCCGAGCCAGCTCCTACAATGAGCAGTTCTTC.

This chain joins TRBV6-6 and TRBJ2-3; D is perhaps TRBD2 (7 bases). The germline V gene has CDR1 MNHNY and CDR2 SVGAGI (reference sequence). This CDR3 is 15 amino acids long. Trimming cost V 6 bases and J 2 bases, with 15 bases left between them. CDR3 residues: CASREGRGVTDTQYF. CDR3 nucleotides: TGTGCCAGCAGGGAGGGGAGGGGGGTCACAGATACGCAGTATTTT.

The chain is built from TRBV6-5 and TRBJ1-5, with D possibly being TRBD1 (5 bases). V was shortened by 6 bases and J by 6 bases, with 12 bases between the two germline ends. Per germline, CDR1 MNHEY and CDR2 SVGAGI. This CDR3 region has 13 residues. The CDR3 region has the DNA TGTGCCAGCAGCCCAAGCAGGGCTCAGCCCCAGCATTTT. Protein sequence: CASSPSRAQPQHF.

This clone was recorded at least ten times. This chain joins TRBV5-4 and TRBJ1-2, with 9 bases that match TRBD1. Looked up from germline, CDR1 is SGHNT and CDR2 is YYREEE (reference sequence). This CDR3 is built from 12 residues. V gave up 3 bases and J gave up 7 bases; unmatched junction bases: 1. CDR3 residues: CASSSTGGGYTF. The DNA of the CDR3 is TGTGCCAGCAGCTCGACAGGGGGTGGCTACACCTTC.

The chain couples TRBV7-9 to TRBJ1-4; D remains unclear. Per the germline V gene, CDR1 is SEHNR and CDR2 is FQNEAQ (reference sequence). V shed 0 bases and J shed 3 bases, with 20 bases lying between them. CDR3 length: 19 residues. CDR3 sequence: CASSLAVSPRTGANEKLFF. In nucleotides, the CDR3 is TGTGCCAGCAGCTTAGCGGTTTCTCCAAGGACCGGGGCTAATGAAAAACTGTTTTTT.